The rows below give T cell receptor beta chains drawn from one sample of a study of OX40 agonist ivuxolimab in advanced cancers. This table comes from immunoSEQ multiplex PCR, and its TCRdb copy is limited to in-frame clones, with some not included. The profile shows some 64,000 clones, around nine tenths of them singletons. The sample consisted of CD4+ or CD8+ T cells sorted from blood, taken in a trial of the OX40 agonist ivuxolimab. The receptor source for this set is an adult with an advanced solid tumor such as melanoma, head and neck, liver or kidney cancer. Each CDR3 is given with its conserved first and last residue. Fields, in order: V gene, CDR3 protein.

TRBV28 | CASRNSRTFSYEQYF
TRBV14 | CASSQWVGMSTEAFF
TRBV18 | CASSLSGGGTDTQYF
TRBV2 | CALQGEVADTQYF
TRBV5-1 | CASSLGNADRGAFF
TRBV4-3 | CASSQETRFYEQYF
TRBV18 | CASSPLAETQYF
TRBV2 | CASSDRGAQGELFF
TRBV7-2 | CASSSRGDPYNEQFF
TRBV6-1 | CASRNLGGTQYF
TRBV7-8 | CASSAGRARVTDTQYF
TRBV14 | CASSPFTPPDTQYF
TRBV5-1 | CASSLAGQGSGYTF
TRBV19 | CASSASEATNEKLFF
TRBV5-1 | CASSLTGRYTEAFF
TRBV19 | CASSISGASSGNTIYF
TRBV13 | CASSFSNNSPLHF
TRBV7-3 | CASSLSGSGVDTQYF